This record covers a single TCR beta chain. What it binds is not known. The sample comes from a study of T cell responses to AZD1222 COVID-19 vaccine. Overall study findings and caveats: Spike regions recognized by vaccine-associated CD4 TCRs spanned the protein, led by 160-218 and 743-854.

The method was immunoSEQ multiplex PCR; TCRdb's version includes in-frame clones alone and lacks a portion of them. The sample lists around 110,000 clones, around 92% seen once, with under 3.5% in the top ten. The sample consisted of peripheral blood, taken on day 0 of AZD1222 vaccination. This receptor was identified in an adult in good health.

The CDR3 loop is CASSREVNEQFF. CDR3 in DNA: TGTGCCAGCAGTCGTGAAGTCAATGAGCAGTTCTTC. The rearrangement joins TRBV11-2 to TRBJ2-1, with D uncertain. V lost 6 bases, J lost 6 bases, and 9 bases lay in between. The CDR3 runs 12 residues. From germline, CDR1 is SGHAT and CDR2 FQNNGV.